This T cell receptor beta chain originates from a study of blood T cell repertoires in COVID-19. Background on the study: The origin of the acute and convalescent COVID-19 samples was the United States, Italy and Spain. T cells, B-cell-depleted T cells, or PBMCs provided the cDNA or gDNA that served as material.

This clone was found a few times. The V and J ends lost 5 bases and 0 bases respectively, with 8 bases between them. The CDR3 runs 15 residues. Germline CDR1 is MGHRA and CDR2 is YSYEKL. The protocol was immunoSEQ multiplex PCR, while the TCRdb copy is restricted to in-frame clones and leaves out a portion. The sample yields 130,000 to 150,000 clones, 70% to 90% seen once. The TCR sequence derives from a man aged 55 to 69 with active or convalescent COVID-19. The sample comprised peripheral blood. The chain employs TRBV4-1 and TRBJ2-6; maybe TRBD1 (5 bases). The CDR3 sequence: CASSTTVSGANVLTF. Written as DNA, the CDR3 is TGCGCCAGCAGCACGACAGTCTCTGGGGCCAACGTCCTGACTTTC.